The present entry profiles one TCR beta chain with its context. As yet, its antigen is unknown. CDR3 length equals 15 residues. The J segment lost 4 bases and the V segment lost 4 bases, leaving 6 bases of the junction unmatched. Germline lookup yields CDR1 LGHNA and CDR2 YSLEER. Healthy bone marrow donors supplied every sample. The source of the sample is a study of cytomegalovirus exposure and HLA in healthy donors. General study results and limits: Fewer N-insertions (relative to the roughly 670-donor mean) were reportedly seen in an Asian-associated ancestry cluster in a later analysis.

The PCR used 60 Vbeta and 13 Jbeta primers. TCRdb's table, derived via immunoSEQ multiplex PCR, lists solely in-frame clones and lacks some. The table shows over 100,000 clones, with about 86% occurring only once. The chain couples TRBV4-3 to TRBJ2-2; 7 bases agree with TRBD2. The specimen sequenced was PBMCs. The clonotype comes from a woman aged 30 to 39 in good health and CMV-seronegative. CDR3: CASSRRLAGTGELFF. CDR3 in DNA: TGCGCCAGCAGCCGCAGACTAGCCGGCACCGGGGAGCTGTTTTTT.